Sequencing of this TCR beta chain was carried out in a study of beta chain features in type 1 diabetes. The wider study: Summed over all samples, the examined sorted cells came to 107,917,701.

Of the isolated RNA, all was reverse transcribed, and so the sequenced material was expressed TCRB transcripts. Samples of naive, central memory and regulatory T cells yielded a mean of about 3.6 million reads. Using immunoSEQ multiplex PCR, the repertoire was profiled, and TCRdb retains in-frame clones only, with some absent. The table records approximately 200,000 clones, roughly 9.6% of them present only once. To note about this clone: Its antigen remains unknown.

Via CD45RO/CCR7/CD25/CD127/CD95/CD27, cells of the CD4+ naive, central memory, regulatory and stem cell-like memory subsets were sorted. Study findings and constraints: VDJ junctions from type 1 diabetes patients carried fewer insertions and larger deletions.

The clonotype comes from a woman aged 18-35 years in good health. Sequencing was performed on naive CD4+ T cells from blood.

The CDR3 loop is CSGTGQGRGGTEAFF. The DNA for the CDR3 is TGCAGCGGTACGGGACAGGGAAGAGGAGGCACTGAAGCTTTCTTT. The chain carries TRBV29-1 and TRBJ1-1, with 9 bases that match TRBD1. After removal of 7 bases from V and 4 bases from J, the junction contained 13 bases not matched to a gene. CDR1 SQVTM and CDR2 ANQGSEA come from the germline V gene. This CDR3 has 15 amino acids.